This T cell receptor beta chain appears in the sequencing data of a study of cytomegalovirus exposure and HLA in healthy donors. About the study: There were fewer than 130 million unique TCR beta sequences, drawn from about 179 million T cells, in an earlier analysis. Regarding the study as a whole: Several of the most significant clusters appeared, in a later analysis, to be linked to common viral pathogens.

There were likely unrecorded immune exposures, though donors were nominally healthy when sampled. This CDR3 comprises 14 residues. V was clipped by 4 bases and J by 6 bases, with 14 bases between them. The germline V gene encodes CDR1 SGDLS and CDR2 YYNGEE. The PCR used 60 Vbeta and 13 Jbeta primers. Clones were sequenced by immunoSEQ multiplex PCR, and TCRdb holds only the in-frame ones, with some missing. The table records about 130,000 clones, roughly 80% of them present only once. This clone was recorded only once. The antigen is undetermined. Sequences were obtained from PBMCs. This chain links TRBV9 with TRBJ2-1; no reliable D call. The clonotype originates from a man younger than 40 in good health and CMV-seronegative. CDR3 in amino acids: CASSPPISGNEQFF. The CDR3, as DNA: TGTGCCAGCAGCCCACCAATTAGTGGCAATGAGCAGTTCTTC.